Shown below are 26 T cell receptor beta chains from a single sample sequenced in a study of T cell responses to AZD1222 COVID-19 vaccine. Sequenced by immunoSEQ multiplex PCR; TCRdb stores in-frame clones only, minus some. This repertoire shows 150,000 or so clones, 90% found once; its top ten account for roughly 1.9%. The sequenced sample was peripheral blood, obtained on day 0 of AZD1222 vaccination. These receptor sequences come from an adult in good health.

The gene calls are TRBV4-1 and TRBJ1-1; tentatively, D is TRBD1 (6 bases). V was clipped by 2 bases and J by 1 base, with 11 bases between them. Germline CDR1 is MGHRA and CDR2 is YSYEKL. The CDR3 is made up of 15 amino acids. The chain's CDR3 is CASSQLTRGNTEAFF. In DNA form, the CDR3 reads TGCGCCAGCAGCCAACTAACCAGGGGGAACACTGAAGCTTTCTTT.

The rearrangement links TRBV6-5 to TRBJ2-1; D might be TRBD1 (5 bases). The germline V and J ends were trimmed by 10 bases and 0 bases, with 16 bases remaining between them. From germline, CDR1 is MNHEY and CDR2 SVGAGI. This CDR3 comprises 15 residues. CDR3 DNA: TGTGCCACGTCTAGGGGATCGAGCTCCTACAATGAGCAGTTCTTC. Its protein is CATSRGSSSYNEQFF.

With regard to this clone: This sample includes further DNA sequences coding for the same CDR3. The J gene is TRBJ1-2, the V gene TRBV28; D is ambiguous. Looked up from germline, CDR1 is MDHEN and CDR2 is SYDVKM. This CDR3 has 13 amino acids. Trimming left V 4 bases short and J 0 bases short, with 6 bases between. The CDR3 region is CASSYQANYGYTF. The CDR3 nucleotides are TGTGCCAGCAGTTACCAGGCTAACTATGGCTACACCTTC.

The chain is built from TRBV27 and TRBJ1-6, with 10 nucleotides matching TRBD1. J lost 10 bases, V lost 4 bases, and 7 bases had no gene match. Germline-derived CDR1 and CDR2 are MNHEY and SMNVEV (reference sequence). The CDR3 length is 15 residues. The CDR3 bases are TGTGCCAGCAGTTCCGCCGGGACAGGGGTCTCACCCCTCCACTTT. It yields the protein CASSSAGTGVSPLHF.

The V call is TRBV7-6, the J call TRBJ2-5; 12 bases match TRBD2. CDR3 length: 18 amino acids. Looked up from germline, CDR1 is SGHVS and CDR2 is FNYEAQ. V trimming: 4 bases; J trimming: 1 base; junction bases outside the gene matches: 10. The CDR3 is CASSSWTSGNVLQETQYF. CDR3 bases: TGTGCCAGCAGCTCCTGGACTAGCGGGAACGTGCTCCAAGAGACCCAGTACTTC.

This sequence joins TRBV7-9 and TRBJ1-6, with 7 bases aligning to TRBD1. The CDR3 consists of 14 residues. Germline values: CDR1 SEHNR, CDR2 FQNEAQ (reference sequence). V trimming: 3 bases; J trimming: 5 bases; junction bases outside the gene matches: 1. Here the CDR3 reads CASSFGTDNSPLHF. CDR3 coding DNA: TGTGCCAGCAGCTTTGGGACAGATAATTCACCCCTCCACTTT.

The chain uses TRBV28 and TRBJ1-2; 8 bases are shared with TRBD1. CDR3 size: 16 residues. CDR1 and CDR2 (germline): MDHEN, SYDVKM. V dropped 5 bases and J dropped 3; count of bases not matched to a gene: 11. This chain's CDR3 is CASSPYYRGEDYGYTF. CDR3 DNA sequence: TGTGCCAGCAGTCCATACTACAGGGGGGAGGACTATGGCTACACCTTC.

CDR3 sequence reads: CAISDPGTEIYGYTF. The CDR3 DNA follows: TGTGCCATCAGTGACCCCGGGACAGAGATCTATGGCTACACCTTC. The chain employs TRBV10-3 and TRBJ1-2; 7 bases agree with TRBD1. Trimming removed 3 bases from V and 4 bases from J; junction bases left unmatched: 8. Germline values: CDR1 ENHRY, CDR2 SYGVKD. The CDR3 has 15 residues.

This chain joins TRBV18 and TRBJ2-2, with 10 bases identical to TRBD1. This CDR3 region has 15 residues. Germline values: CDR1 KGHSH, CDR2 LQKENI. V lost 6 bases and J lost 5; bases outside the gene matches: 6. The CDR3 region has the DNA TGTGCCAGCTCGTCCGGGACAGGGGAGACCGGGGAGCTGTTTTTT. This encodes CASSSGTGETGELFF. Full variable domain (missing parts from reference TRBV18 and TRBJ2-2): NAGVMQNPRHLVRRRGQEARLRCSPMKGHSHVYWYRQLPEEGLKFMVYLQKENIIDESGMPKERFSAEFPKEGPSILRIQQVVRGDSAAYFCASSSGTGETGELFFGEGSRLTVL.

Only one count was recorded for this clone. The chain employs TRBV28 and TRBJ1-1; the match to TRBD1 covers 7 bases. Per the germline V gene, CDR1 is MDHEN and CDR2 is SYDVKM. The CDR3 has 16 residues. The ends lost 3 bases at V and 5 bases at J; junction bases unmatched: 12. The CDR3 nucleotides are TGTGCCAGCAGTTTCCCGTTGAGGGGGCGGGAAACTGAAGCTTTCTTT. It encodes CASSFPLRGRETEAFF.

This sequence joins TRBV19 and TRBJ2-1, with 16 bases fitting TRBD2. J gave up 9 bases and V 5 bases, and 10 bases lay outside the gene matches. The germline gives CDR1 LNHDA, CDR2 SQIVND (reference sequence). The CDR3 is made up of 17 amino acids. Here the CDR3 reads CASSGTGTSGRASEQFF. The DNA of the CDR3 is TGTGCCAGTAGTGGGACCGGGACTAGCGGGAGGGCCTCTGAGCAGTTCTTC.

The chain is built from TRBV7-6 and TRBJ2-7; weak D call: TRBD1 (6 bases). The germline V gene encodes CDR1 SGHVS and CDR2 FNYEAQ. The CDR3 has 15 residues. V lost 1 base and J lost 3, with 13 bases in between. The CDR3 DNA reads as TGTGCCAGCAGCTTAGAGACAGGCTTCTTCTACGAGCAGTACTTC. This translates into CASSLETGFFYEQYF.

The V and J genes are TRBV13 and TRBJ2-1, with TRBD2 matching 7 bases. This CDR3 is 15 amino acids long. Trimming cost V 1 base and J 5 bases; bases outside gene matches: 5. Germline CDR1 is PRHDT and CDR2 is FYEKMQ (reference sequence). Here the CDR3 reads CASSLDPGGHNEQFF. The CDR3 DNA reads TGTGCCAGCAGCTTAGATCCGGGAGGACACAATGAGCAGTTCTTC.

This sequence joins TRBV29-1 and TRBJ2-5; a possible D gene is TRBD1 (6 bases). The ends were cut back, 4 bases at V and 5 bases at J, with 11 bases in the middle. Germline V gives CDR1 SQVTM, CDR2 ANQGSEA. This CDR3 is 12 amino acids long. In DNA, the CDR3 is TGCAGCGTTGTGTCAGGGGAGGAGACCCAGTACTTC. This codes for CSVVSGEETQYF.

The chain has TRBV3-1 (or the pseudogene TRBV3-2) and TRBJ2-4; 16 nucleotides align to TRBD2. This CDR3 has 15 residues. Losses at the gene ends were 4 bases for V and 8 bases for J; bases not matched to a gene: 2. Germline V gives CDR1 LGHDT, CDR2 YNNKEL (reference sequence). The CDR3 DNA follows: TGTGCCAGCAGCCCGGGACTAGCGGGAGGGTACATTCAGTACTTC. Protein sequence: CASSPGLAGGYIQYF.

This chain connects TRBV27 to TRBJ2-3; 7 bases align to TRBD1. The CDR3 consists of 15 residues. The V gene's germline CDR1 is MNHEY and CDR2 SMNVEV (reference sequence). V trimming: 4 bases; J trimming: 1 base; junction bases outside the gene matches: 5. The CDR3 nucleotides read TGTGCCAGCAGTTCCCAGGGGGACCGCACAGATACGCAGTATTTT. Its translation: CASSSQGDRTDTQYF.

The V gene is TRBV18, the J gene TRBJ2-2, with 9 bases lining up with TRBD1. Germline CDR1 and CDR2: KGHSH and LQKENI. With 2 bases clipped from V and 5 bases from J, the junction kept 3 bases outside the gene matches. CDR3 size: 15 residues. CDR3 sequence (DNA): TGTGCCAGCTCACCAAGGACAGGGGCTACCGGGGAGCTGTTTTTT. Amino acids: CASSPRTGATGELFF.

V gene TRBV28 combines with J gene TRBJ1-5, with TRBD1 matching over 8 bases. This CDR3 is built from 19 residues. With 7 bases clipped from V and 1 base from J, the junction kept 18 bases outside the gene matches. Germline CDR1 MDHEN, CDR2 SYDVKM. The DNA for the CDR3 is TGTGCCAGCAAACCCCCGGACAGGGCAGGGCTAGGGAGCAATCAGCCCCAGCATTTT. It encodes CASKPPDRAGLGSNQPQHF.

The rearrangement joins TRBV29-1 to TRBJ2-2, with 7 bases that match TRBD1. V shed 6 bases, J shed 0 bases, and the junction held 7 bases outside the gene matches. Germline V CDR1 and CDR2: SQVTM, ANQGSEA. The CDR3 is 15 residues long. The CDR3 nucleotides are TGCAGCGTGGTGGACAGGACCTCGAACACCGGGGAGCTGTTTTTT. Residues: CSVVDRTSNTGELFF.

This chain connects TRBV24-1 to TRBJ1-1; D is possibly TRBD1 (5 bases). Looked up from germline, CDR1 is KGHDR and CDR2 is SFDVKD. The CDR3 consists of 13 residues. V lost 4 bases to trimming and J lost 4 bases, with 9 bases between them. The CDR3 sequence is CATSERGGTEAFF. The CDR3 DNA sequence: TGTGCCACCAGTGAGCGGGGGGGCACTGAAGCTTTCTTT.

V usage is TRBV27 and J usage is TRBJ2-2; 7 bases are shared with TRBD2. Germline-derived CDR1 and CDR2 are MNHEY and SMNVEV (reference sequence). The J segment lost 0 bases and the V segment lost 8 bases, leaving 0 bases of the junction unmatched. CDR3 size: 13 residues. DNA for the CDR3: TGTGCCAGCGGACTAGCGAACACCGGGGAGCTGTTTTTT. This encodes CASGLANTGELFF.

The rearrangement uses TRBV28 and TRBJ1-2; TRBD1 aligns across 10 bases. CDR3 length equals 17 residues. Germline CDR1 MDHEN, CDR2 SYDVKM. J lost 4 bases, V lost 8 bases, and 16 bases had no gene match. The CDR3 DNA reads TGTGCCAGCGCTCGCATAGACAGGGGGCACCTTGCCTATGGCTACACCTTC. It codes for CASARIDRGHLAYGYTF.

The chain uses TRBV5-1 and TRBJ2-2; D unclear. The CDR3 runs 18 residues. V gave up 2 bases and J gave up 0 bases, with 17 bases separating them. Germline V lookup: CDR1 SGHRS, CDR2 YFSETQ. The CDR3 bases are TGCGCCAGCAGCTTACGATCGCGTAAGGGCGCGAACACCGGGGAGCTGTTTTTT. Translation: CASSLRSRKGANTGELFF.

About this clone itself: This may stem from a read error, because a much larger clone lies one nucleotide away. The chain is built from TRBV6-1 and TRBJ2-7; D is ambiguous. Germline-derived CDR1 and CDR2 are MNHNS and SASEGT. V dropped 3 bases and J dropped 2 bases, with 2 bases sitting between them. The CDR3 extends over 11 amino acids. The CDR3 DNA reads TGTGCCAGCAGTGACACCTACGAGCAGTACTTC. Translating gives CASSDTYEQYF.

The CDR3, as DNA: TGTGCCAGCAGTTTATGGGGGCGGAACACTGAAGCTTTCTTT. It is translated as CASSLWGRNTEAFF. The chain uses TRBV28 and TRBJ1-1, with D maybe TRBD1 (5 bases). Deletions cut 0 bases from V and 1 base from J, with 6 bases between. The CDR3 totals 14 residues. The germline V gene has CDR1 MDHEN and CDR2 SYDVKM. Based on the CDR3 plus reference TRBV28 and TRBJ1-1, the full variable domain is DVKVTQSSRYLVKRTGEKVFLECVQDMDHENMFWYRQDPGLGLRLIYFSYDVKMKEKGDIPEGYSVSREKKERFSLILESASTNQTSMYLCASSLWGRNTEAFFGQGTRLTVV.

V is TRBV4-1 and J is TRBJ2-1, with 8 bases identical to TRBD2. V shed 6 bases and J 5 bases; nucleotides not matched to a gene: 9. Germline lookup yields CDR1 MGHRA and CDR2 YSYEKL. This CDR3 contains 15 residues. CDR3 amino acids: CASSLSGSGHNEQFF. The CDR3 DNA reads as TGCGCCAGCAGTCTGAGCGGGAGTGGACACAATGAGCAGTTCTTC.